In its sample, the clone carrying this TCR beta chain was seen once. Its target is not known. Other DNA sequences in the sample encode the same CDR3. This record belongs to a study of T cell responses to AZD1222 COVID-19 vaccine. Overall study results and limits: Clonal diversity was possibly underestimated, and the donors were mostly white British, with more females.

Generated by immunoSEQ multiplex PCR, the TCRdb table keeps only in-frame clones and is missing some. The sample carries around 170,000 clones, approximately 91% recorded once. Looked up from germline, CDR1 is LGHDT and CDR2 is YNNKEL (reference sequence). CDR3 length: 14 residues. Trimming stripped 4 bases from V and 2 bases from J, with 11 bases between. The chain joins TRBV3-1 (or the pseudogene TRBV3-2) to TRBJ1-2; D perhaps matches TRBD1 (5 bases). The specimen was peripheral blood, collected on day 0 of AZD1222 vaccination. The TCR comes from an adult in good health. The CDR3 nucleotides read TGTGCCAGCAGCCGAGGTCAGGGCAACTATGGCTACACCTTC. This encodes CASSRGQGNYGYTF.